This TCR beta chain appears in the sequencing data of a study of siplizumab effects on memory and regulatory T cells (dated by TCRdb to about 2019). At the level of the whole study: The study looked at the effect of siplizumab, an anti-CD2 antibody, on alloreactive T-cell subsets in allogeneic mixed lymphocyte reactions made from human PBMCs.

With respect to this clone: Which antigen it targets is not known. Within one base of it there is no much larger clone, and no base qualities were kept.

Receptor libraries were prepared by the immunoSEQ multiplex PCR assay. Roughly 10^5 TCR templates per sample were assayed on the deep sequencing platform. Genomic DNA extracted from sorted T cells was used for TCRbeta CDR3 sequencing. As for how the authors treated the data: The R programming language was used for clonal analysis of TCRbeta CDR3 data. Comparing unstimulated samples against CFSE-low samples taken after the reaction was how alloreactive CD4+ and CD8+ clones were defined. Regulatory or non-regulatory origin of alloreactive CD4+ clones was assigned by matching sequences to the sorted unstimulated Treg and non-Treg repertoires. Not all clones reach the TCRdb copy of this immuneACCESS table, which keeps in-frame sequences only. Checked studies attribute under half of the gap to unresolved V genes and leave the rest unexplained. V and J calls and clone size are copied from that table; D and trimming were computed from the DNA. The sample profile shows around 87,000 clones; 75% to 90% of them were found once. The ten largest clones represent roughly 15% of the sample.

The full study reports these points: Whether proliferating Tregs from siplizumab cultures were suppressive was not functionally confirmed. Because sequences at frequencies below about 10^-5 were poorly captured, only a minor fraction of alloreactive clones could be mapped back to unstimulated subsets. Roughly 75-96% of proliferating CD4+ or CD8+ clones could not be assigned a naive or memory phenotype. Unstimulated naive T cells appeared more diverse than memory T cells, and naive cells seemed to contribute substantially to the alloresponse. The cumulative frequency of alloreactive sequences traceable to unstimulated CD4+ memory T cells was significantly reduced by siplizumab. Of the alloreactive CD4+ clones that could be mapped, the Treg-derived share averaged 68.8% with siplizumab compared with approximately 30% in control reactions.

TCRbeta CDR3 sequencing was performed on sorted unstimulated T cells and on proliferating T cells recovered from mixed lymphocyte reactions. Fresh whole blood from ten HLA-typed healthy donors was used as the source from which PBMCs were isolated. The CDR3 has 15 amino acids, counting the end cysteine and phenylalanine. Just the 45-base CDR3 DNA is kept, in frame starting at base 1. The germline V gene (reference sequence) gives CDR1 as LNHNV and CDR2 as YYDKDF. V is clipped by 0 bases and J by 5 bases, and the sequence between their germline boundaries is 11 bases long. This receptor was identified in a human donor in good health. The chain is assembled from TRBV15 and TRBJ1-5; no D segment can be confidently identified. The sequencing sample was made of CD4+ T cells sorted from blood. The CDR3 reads CATSREGGIDQPQHF. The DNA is TGTGCCACCAGCAGAGAAGGAGGTATAGATCAGCCCCAGCATTTT.